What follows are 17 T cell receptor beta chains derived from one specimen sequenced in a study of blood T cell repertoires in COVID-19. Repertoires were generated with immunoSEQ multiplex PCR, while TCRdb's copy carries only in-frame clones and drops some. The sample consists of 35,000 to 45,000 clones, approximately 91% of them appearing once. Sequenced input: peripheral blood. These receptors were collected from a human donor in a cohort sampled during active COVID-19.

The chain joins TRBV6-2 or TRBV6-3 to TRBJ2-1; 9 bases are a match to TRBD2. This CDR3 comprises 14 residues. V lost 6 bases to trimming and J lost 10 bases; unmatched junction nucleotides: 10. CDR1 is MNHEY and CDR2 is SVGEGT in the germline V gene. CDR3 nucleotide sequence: TGTGCCAGCAGCCCAAGAGGAGCGGGAGGAGAGCAGTTCTTC. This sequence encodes CASSPRGAGGEQFF.

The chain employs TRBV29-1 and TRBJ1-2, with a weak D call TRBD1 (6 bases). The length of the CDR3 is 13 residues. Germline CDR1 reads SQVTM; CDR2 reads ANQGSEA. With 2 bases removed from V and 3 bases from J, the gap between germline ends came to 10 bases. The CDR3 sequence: CSVELDRYYGYTF. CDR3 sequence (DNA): TGCAGCGTTGAACTCGACAGGTACTATGGCTACACCTTC.

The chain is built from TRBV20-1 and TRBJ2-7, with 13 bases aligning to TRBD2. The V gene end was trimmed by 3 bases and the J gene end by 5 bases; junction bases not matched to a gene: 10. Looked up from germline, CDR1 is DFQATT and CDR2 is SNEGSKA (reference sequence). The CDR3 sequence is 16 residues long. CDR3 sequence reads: CSASRVLAGGPHEQYF. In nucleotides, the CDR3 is TGCAGTGCTAGTAGGGTACTAGCGGGAGGGCCCCACGAGCAGTACTTC.

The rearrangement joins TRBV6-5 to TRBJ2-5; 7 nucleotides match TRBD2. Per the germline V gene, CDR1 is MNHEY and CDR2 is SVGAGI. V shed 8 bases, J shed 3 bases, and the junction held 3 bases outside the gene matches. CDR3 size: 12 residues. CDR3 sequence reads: CASGRGEETQYF. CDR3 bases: TGTGCCAGCGGACGGGGGGAAGAGACCCAGTACTTC.

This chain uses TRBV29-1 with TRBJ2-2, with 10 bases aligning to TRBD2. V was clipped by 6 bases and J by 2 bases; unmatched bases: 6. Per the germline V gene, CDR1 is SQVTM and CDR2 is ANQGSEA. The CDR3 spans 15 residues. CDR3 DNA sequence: TGCAGCGTGGCCCCTAGCGGGAGAAACACCGGGGAGCTGTTTTTT. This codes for CSVAPSGRNTGELFF.

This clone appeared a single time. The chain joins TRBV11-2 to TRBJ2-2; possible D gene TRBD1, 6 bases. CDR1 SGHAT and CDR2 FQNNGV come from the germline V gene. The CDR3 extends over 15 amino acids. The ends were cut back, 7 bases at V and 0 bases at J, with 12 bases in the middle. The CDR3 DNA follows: TGTGCCAGCAACCGACAGGCCGCGAACACCGGGGAGCTGTTTTTT. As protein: CASNRQAANTGELFF.

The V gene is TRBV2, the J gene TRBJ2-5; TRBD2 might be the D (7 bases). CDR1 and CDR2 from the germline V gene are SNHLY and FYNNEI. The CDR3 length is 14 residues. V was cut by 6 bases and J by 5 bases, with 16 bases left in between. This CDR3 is CASRELGGPETQYF. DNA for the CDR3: TGTGCCAGCAGAGAGCTCGGGGGGCCGGAGACCCAGTACTTC.

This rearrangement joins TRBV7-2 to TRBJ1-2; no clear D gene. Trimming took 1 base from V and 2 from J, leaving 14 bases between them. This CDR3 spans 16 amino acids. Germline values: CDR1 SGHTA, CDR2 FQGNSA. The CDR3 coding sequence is TGTGCCAGCAGCTTAGGCGGGAAGGCTTCCAACTATGGCTACACCTTC. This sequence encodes CASSLGGKASNYGYTF.

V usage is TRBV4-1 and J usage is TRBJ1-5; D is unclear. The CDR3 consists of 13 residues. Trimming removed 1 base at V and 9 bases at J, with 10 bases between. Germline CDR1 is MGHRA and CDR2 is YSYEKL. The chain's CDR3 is CASSQAAVGPQHF. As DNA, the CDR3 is TGCGCCAGCAGCCAAGCAGCGGTTGGGCCCCAGCATTTT.

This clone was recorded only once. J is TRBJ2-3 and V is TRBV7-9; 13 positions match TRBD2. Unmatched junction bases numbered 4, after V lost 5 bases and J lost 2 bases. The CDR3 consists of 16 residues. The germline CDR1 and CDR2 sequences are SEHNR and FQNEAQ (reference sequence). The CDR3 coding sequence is TGTGCCAGCAGCCGGACTAGCGGGGGACCCACAGATACGCAGTATTTT. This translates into CASSRTSGGPTDTQYF. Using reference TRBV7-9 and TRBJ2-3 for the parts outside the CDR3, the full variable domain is DTGVSQNPRHKITKRGQNVTFRCDPISEHNRLYWYRQTLGQGPEFLTYFQNEAQLEKSRLLSDRFSAERPKGSFSTLEIQRTEQGDSAMYLCASSRTSGGPTDTQYFGPGTRLTVL.

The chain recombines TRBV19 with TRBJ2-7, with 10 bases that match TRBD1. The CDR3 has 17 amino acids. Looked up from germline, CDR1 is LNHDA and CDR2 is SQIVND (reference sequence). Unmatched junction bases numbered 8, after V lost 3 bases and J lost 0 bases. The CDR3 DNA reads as TGTGCCAGTAGTATGCTAAGACAGGGGGCCAGCTCCTACGAGCAGTACTTC. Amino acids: CASSMLRQGASSYEQYF.

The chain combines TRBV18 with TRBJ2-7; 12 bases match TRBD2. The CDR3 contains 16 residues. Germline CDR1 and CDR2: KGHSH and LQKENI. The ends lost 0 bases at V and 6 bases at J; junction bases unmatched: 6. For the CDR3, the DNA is TGTGCCAGCTCACCACCCCTAGCGGGAGGGCAAGGCGAGCAGTACTTC. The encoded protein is CASSPPLAGGQGEQYF. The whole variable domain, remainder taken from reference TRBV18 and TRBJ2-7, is NAGVMQNPRHLVRRRGQEARLRCSPMKGHSHVYWYRQLPEEGLKFMVYLQKENIIDESGMPKERFSAEFPKEGPSILRIQQVVRGDSAAYFCASSPPLAGGQGEQYFGPGTRLTVT.

The CDR3 region has the DNA TGTGCTTATGGGACAATTTCCTACGAGCAGTACTTC. Protein product: CAYGTISYEQYF. The chain combines TRBV30 with TRBJ2-7; possibly TRBD1 for D (6 bases). The CDR3 length is 12 residues. Germline V gene sequence: CDR1 GTSNPN, CDR2 SVGIG (reference sequence).

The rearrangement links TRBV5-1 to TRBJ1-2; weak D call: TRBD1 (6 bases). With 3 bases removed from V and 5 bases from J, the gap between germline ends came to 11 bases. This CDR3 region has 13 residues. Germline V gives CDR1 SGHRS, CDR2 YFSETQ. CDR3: CASSYGQTYGYTF. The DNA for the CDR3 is TGCGCCAGCAGCTACGGACAGACTTATGGCTACACCTTC.

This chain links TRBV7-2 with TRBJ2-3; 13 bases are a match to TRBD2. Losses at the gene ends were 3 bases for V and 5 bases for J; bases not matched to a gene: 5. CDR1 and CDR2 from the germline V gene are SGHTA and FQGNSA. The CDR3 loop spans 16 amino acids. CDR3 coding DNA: TGTGCCAGCAGCTTGGGGACTAGCGGGACGGTAGATACGCAGTATTTT. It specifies CASSLGTSGTVDTQYF.

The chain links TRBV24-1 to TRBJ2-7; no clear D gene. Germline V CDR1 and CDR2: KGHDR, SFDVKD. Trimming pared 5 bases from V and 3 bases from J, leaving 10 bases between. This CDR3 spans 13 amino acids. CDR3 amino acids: CATSGALVYEQYF. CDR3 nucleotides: TGTGCCACCAGTGGGGCGCTCGTCTACGAGCAGTACTTC.

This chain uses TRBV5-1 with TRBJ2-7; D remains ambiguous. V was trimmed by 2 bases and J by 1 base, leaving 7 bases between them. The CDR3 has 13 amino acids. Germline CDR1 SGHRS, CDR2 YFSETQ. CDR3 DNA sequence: TGCGCCAGCAGCTTAGAGGTTTCCTACGAGCAGTACTTC. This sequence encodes CASSLEVSYEQYF.